This T cell receptor (beta chain) was obtained from a study of blood T cells in healthy people across ages. This clonotype has more than one count but fewer than ten. Antigen unknown. A second about 6 to 12 cycle PCR used barcoded and J-beta primers. In TCRdb, the 5' RACE reads were re-called with MiXCR into one record per CDR3 protein. The sample has 750,000 or so distinct CDR3 sequences, 20% to 30% seen once. Whole-study results and caveats: Fewer expanded clones and more diversity marked long-lived versus aged donors. The study could not conclusively compare naive and antigen-experienced cells, given its unsorted PBMCs. Naive T cell percentage by flow cytometry tracked strongly with beta diversity.

Germline CDR1 is MDHEN and CDR2 is SYDVKM. CDR3 length: 16 amino acids. The V end lost 4 bases, the J end lost 0 bases, and 12 bases lay between the germline ends. The sample was also reused in another study, on T cells of mothers and their children. That paper notes: Donation came from a few healthy Caucasian mothers together with their six children.

This clonotype was sampled from a boy aged 5 to 17 in good health. Sequencing was performed on blood. The V and J genes are TRBV28 and TRBJ1-4; D perhaps matches TRBD1 (6 bases). As DNA, the CDR3 is TGTGCCAGCAGTTCCCAGGGGAGTGCAACTAATGAAAAACTGTTTTTT. Protein: CASSSQGSATNEKLFF.